This T cell receptor (beta chain) was sequenced during a study of blood T cell repertoires in COVID-19. Study-wide background: Donors in the United States, Italy and Spain gave samples during acute or convalescent COVID-19. Sources were T cells, B-cell-depleted T cells, or PBMCs; the material itself was cDNA or gDNA.

How the authors handled the data: Estimation of nucleated cell counts was performed using reference gene primer amplification. Data came from immunoSEQ multiplex PCR; TCRdb stores just in-frame clones and leaves some out. Clone size and V and J calls were adopted from that table, with D and trimming inferred from the DNA. The repertoire holds about 59,000 clones, with roughly 87% as singletons. This CDR3 spans 16 amino acids. Between the trimmed V and J ends, which lost 7 bases and 9 bases, there was a span of 25 bases. Per germline, CDR1 ENHRY and CDR2 SYGVKD. Sequenced material: peripheral blood. The chain combines TRBV10-3 with TRBJ2-1, with D perhaps TRBD2 (6 bases). This TCR came from a man older than 75 in a cohort sampled during active COVID-19. CDR3 coding DNA: TGTGCCATCATGGGGGGTCACTCCTCTGGGAGCAGTGAGCAGTTCTTC. This sequence encodes CAIMGGHSSGSSEQFF.